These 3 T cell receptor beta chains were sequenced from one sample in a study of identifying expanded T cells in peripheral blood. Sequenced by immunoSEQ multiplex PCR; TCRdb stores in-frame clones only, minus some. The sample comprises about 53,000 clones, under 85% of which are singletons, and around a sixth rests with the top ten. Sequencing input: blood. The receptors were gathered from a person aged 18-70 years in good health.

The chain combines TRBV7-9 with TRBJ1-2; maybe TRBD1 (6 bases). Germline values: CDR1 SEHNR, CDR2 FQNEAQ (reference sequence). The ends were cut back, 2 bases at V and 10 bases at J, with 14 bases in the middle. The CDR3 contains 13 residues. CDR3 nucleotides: TGTGCCAGCAGCTTAAATGTCAGGGGTGCCTACACCTTC. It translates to CASSLNVRGAYTF.

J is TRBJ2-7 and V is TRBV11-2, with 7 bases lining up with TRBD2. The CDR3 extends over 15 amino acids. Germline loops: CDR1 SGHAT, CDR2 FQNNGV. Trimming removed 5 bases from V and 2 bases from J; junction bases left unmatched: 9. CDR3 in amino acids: CASSRLIAGTYEQYF. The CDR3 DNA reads TGTGCCAGCAGCCGGCTGATAGCGGGCACCTACGAGCAGTACTTC.

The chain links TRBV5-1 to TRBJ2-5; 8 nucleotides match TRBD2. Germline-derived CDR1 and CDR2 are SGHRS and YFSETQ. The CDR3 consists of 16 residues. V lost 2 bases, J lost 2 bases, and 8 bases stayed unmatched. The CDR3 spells CASSFGSSGPQETQYF. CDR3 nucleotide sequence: TGCGCCAGCAGCTTTGGGTCTAGCGGGCCTCAAGAGACCCAGTACTTC.